This T cell receptor beta chain appears in the sequencing data of a study of CD8 T cells in ankylosing spondylitis. Study-level findings and limits: Ankylosing spondylitis blood appeared to carry a characteristic TCR beta motif of roughly eight highly homologous variants.

Between the trimmed V and J ends, which lost 1 base and 6 bases, there was a span of 16 bases. CDR1 is SGHTA and CDR2 is FQGNSA in the germline V gene. CDR3 size: 15 residues. In making TCR beta libraries, quantitative 5'-RACE with molecular barcodes was used. TCRdb recomputed calls from the 5' RACE reads with MiXCR, one row per CDR3 protein. This table has around 770,000 distinct CDR3 sequences, about 12% appearing once. This clonotype has a count of ten or more. What it binds is not known. This rearrangement joins TRBV7-2 to TRBJ2-7, with D tentatively TRBD1 (6 bases). This clonotype originated in a male donor with ankylosing spondylitis. Sequenced material: blood, either unsorted or a sorted T cell fraction (not recorded which). The DNA of the CDR3 is TGTGCCAGCAGCTTAGGGGGGCAGGGCAACCGCGAGCAGTACTTC. It specifies CASSLGGQGNREQYF.